A selection of T cell receptor beta chains follows, all from one sample in a study of cytomegalovirus exposure and HLA in healthy donors. Only in-frame clones appear in the TCRdb table, and some are missing; sequencing was by immunoSEQ multiplex PCR. Seen here are roughly 200,000 clones, 75% to 85% observed once, and the top ten hold 3.7%. The source material was PBMCs. Receptor source: a woman aged 60-75 years in good health and CMV-seropositive. CDR3s include the opening cysteine and the closing phenylalanine or tryptophan. Fields, in order: J gene, D gene, V gene, CDR3 DNA, CDR3 protein. The D gene is left open where the match is weak.

TRBJ2-7 . TRBV25-1 TGTGCCCTCGGGGGGCCGAACACCTACGAGCAGTACTTC CALGGPNTYEQYF
TRBJ2-2 TRBD2 TRBV4-2 TGTGCCAGCAGCCAAGAGGAGGGAGCGGGGACCGGGGAGCTGTTTTTT CASSQEEGAGTGELFF
TRBJ1-3 . TRBV5-6 TGTGCCAGCAGCTTGGCTAGGGGAAACACCATATATTTT CASSLARGNTIYF
TRBJ2-2 . TRBV29-1 TGCAGCGCCTACAGCACCGGGGAGCTGTTTTTT CSAYSTGELFF
TRBJ2-7 . TRBV18 TGTGCCAGCTCACCTTCAGGGGGGACCTACGAGCAGTACTTC CASSPSGGTYEQYF
TRBJ2-5 . TRBV5-4 TGTGCCAGCAGCCAGGACAGCCCCCTAGGGAAGACCCAGTACTTC CASSQDSPLGKTQYF
TRBJ1-1 TRBD1 TRBV5-1 TGCGCCAGCAGCACCCAGGGGGGCACTGAAGCTTTCTTT CASSTQGGTEAFF
TRBJ2-7 TRBD1 TRBV6-1 TGTGCCAGCAGACCGGGACAGGCCTACGAGCAGTACTTC CASRPGQAYEQYF
TRBJ2-7 . TRBV19 TGTGCCAGCCAACAAGAGGCAGGGGTCTCCTACGAGCAGTACTTC CASQQEAGVSYEQYF
TRBJ2-2 TRBD2 TRBV4-2 TGTGCCAGCAGCCAAGGGAAAAGTAGCGGGGGTCTGAACACCGGGGAGCTGTTTTTT CASSQGKSSGGLNTGELFF
TRBJ1-2 TRBD1 TRBV5-1 TGCGCCAGCAGCCCCGGGACAGGGGTATATGGCTACACCTTC CASSPGTGVYGYTF
TRBJ2-5 TRBD1 TRBV6-1 TGTGCCAGCAGTGAAGGAACAGGGGGCATCCAAGAGACCCAGTACTTC CASSEGTGGIQETQYF
TRBJ2-7 TRBD2 TRBV28 TGTGCCAGCAGTTTGCCGGGGGGGCAGCGGACCATCTACGAGCAGTACTTC CASSLPGGQRTIYEQYF
TRBJ1-1 TRBD1 TRBV5-1 TGCGCCAGCAGCTTGGGAGGGACAGGGGGACAAGGTGAAGCTTTCTTT CASSLGGTGGQGEAFF
TRBJ2-1 TRBD2 TRBV9 TGTGCCAGCAGCGTAGGGGTAGCGGGGGGCTATGAGCAGTTCTTC CASSVGVAGGYEQFF
TRBJ2-2 . TRBV28 TGTGCCACTAAAACCACTAGAGTCCCCACCGGGGAGCTGTTTTTT CATKTTRVPTGELFF
TRBJ2-5 TRBD1 TRBV4-2 TGTGCCAGCAGCCAGCCACAGGGGTCCCAAGAGACCCAGTACTTC CASSQPQGSQETQYF
TRBJ2-7 . TRBV9 TGTGCCAGCAGCGTAGCTACGGGTGAGCAGTACTTC CASSVATGEQYF
TRBJ2-7 . TRBV6-5 TGTGCCAGCAGCCCCCGGGACACCATATACGAGCAGTACTTC CASSPRDTIYEQYF
TRBJ2-7 TRBD1 TRBV7-9 TGTGCCAGCAGCTTATCCGGGACAGGGGGACACGAGCAGTACTTC CASSLSGTGGHEQYF